This is a list of T cell receptor beta chains from one sample in a study of cytomegalovirus exposure and HLA in healthy donors. Assay used: immunoSEQ multiplex PCR; TCRdb lists only in-frame clones, some missing. This sample has 200,000 to 250,000 clones, with 76% found just once. Specimen: PBMCs. These TCRs come from a man younger than 35 in good health and CMV-seronegative. Each CDR3 is given with its conserved first and last residue. A D gene is named only where the DNA matches it firmly. Clone size is given for some rows only: seen once, a few or many times, or a class if the clone is expanded.

v_call	cdr3_length	d_call	clone_size	j_call	cdr3_aa	cdr3_nt
TRBV30	14	TRBD2	NA	TRBJ2-7	CAWNPGLGRGEQYF	TGTGCCTGGAATCCGGGACTAGGACGAGGCGAGCAGTACTTC
TRBV5-1	14	TRBD1	NA	TRBJ2-7	CASSSGTGGYEQYF	TGCGCCAGCAGCTCCGGGACAGGGGGGTACGAGCAGTACTTC
TRBV27	15	TRBD1	once	TRBJ2-7	CASSLARQGTYEQYF	TGTGCCAGCAGTTTAGCCCGACAGGGCACCTACGAGCAGTACTTC
TRBV27	13	TRBD2	NA	TRBJ2-1	CATRTSGSNEQFF	TGTGCCACCCGGACTAGCGGGAGTAATGAGCAGTTCTTC
TRBV11-2	15	NA	NA	TRBJ2-5	CASSPQGGRHGTQYF	TGTGCCAGCAGCCCGCAGGGTGGTCGACACGGGACCCAGTACTTC
TRBV4-1	18	NA	NA	TRBJ1-3	CASSQETASGDSGNTIYF	TGCGCCAGCAGCCAAGAAACGGCGTCCGGAGACTCTGGAAACACCATATATTTT
TRBV7-8	16	NA	once	TRBJ2-7	CASSLVPGSLSDEQYF	TGTGCCAGCAGCTTAGTTCCGGGTAGTTTGAGCGACGAGCAGTACTTC
TRBV27	13	TRBD2	NA	TRBJ2-7	CASRGLAVYEQYF	TGTGCCAGCAGAGGACTAGCGGTATACGAGCAGTACTTC
TRBV6-5	15	NA	NA	TRBJ1-2	CASSYAGGRNYGYTF	TGTGCCAGCAGTTACGCCGGGGGGCGCAACTATGGCTACACCTTC
TRBV30	15	TRBD1	few	TRBJ2-5	CAWRPGQGYQETQYF	TGTGCCTGGAGGCCGGGACAGGGGTACCAAGAGACCCAGTACTTC
TRBV5-1	16	NA	NA	TRBJ2-1	CASSLARGGAYNEQFF	TGCGCCAGCAGCTTGGCCCGTGGCGGGGCCTACAATGAGCAGTTCTTC
TRBV2	13	NA	NA	TRBJ2-2	CASTGEMGGELFF	TGTGCCAGCACGGGGGAGATGGGCGGGGAGCTGTTTTTT
TRBV11-2	14	NA	NA	TRBJ1-2	CASSQIGQYYGYTF	TGTGCCAGCAGCCAGATCGGACAGTACTATGGCTACACCTTC
TRBV28	15	NA	once	TRBJ2-7	CASSPLGGTNYEQYF	TGTGCCAGCAGTCCCCTCGGCGGCACAAACTACGAGCAGTACTTC
TRBV27	15	TRBD2	once	TRBJ2-1	CASSSGTSSYNEQFF	TGTGCCAGCAGCTCCGGGACTAGCTCCTACAATGAGCAGTTCTTC
TRBV2	13	NA	NA	TRBJ2-7	CASSARGSYEQYF	TGTGCCAGCAGTGCCCGCGGTTCCTACGAGCAGTACTTC
TRBV10-3	13	NA	NA	TRBJ1-1	CAIDSGRSTEAFF	TGTGCCATCGACTCCGGGAGGAGCACTGAAGCTTTCTTT
TRBV10-3	13	TRBD1	NA	TRBJ2-3	CAISGGQTDTQYF	TGTGCCATCAGTGGGGGACAGACAGATACGCAGTATTTT
TRBV5-1	16	NA	NA	TRBJ2-1	CASSRRGSGIYNEQFF	TGCGCCAGCAGCCGCCGGGGTAGCGGAATCTACAATGAGCAGTTCTTC
TRBV2	16	TRBD1	NA	TRBJ1-5	CASLPTGGNSNQPQHF	TGTGCCAGCCTTCCGACAGGGGGGAATAGCAATCAGCCCCAGCATTTT
TRBV30	13	TRBD1	NA	TRBJ2-5	CAWTGGMLETQYF	TGTGCCTGGACAGGGGGCATGTTAGAGACCCAGTACTTC
TRBV19	15	TRBD1	few	TRBJ1-4	CASSPGTASNEKLFF	TGTGCCAGTAGCCCCGGGACAGCCTCTAATGAAAAACTGTTTTTT
TRBV6-5	13	NA	NA	TRBJ2-7	CASSYSSSGWQYF	TGTGCCAGCAGTTACTCGAGTTCAGGGTGGCAGTACTTC
TRBV7-3	15	NA	NA	TRBJ1-6	CASSLGRAENSPLHF	TGTGCCAGCAGCCTCGGGAGGGCAGAAAATTCACCCCTCCACTTT
TRBV6-5	12	NA	few	TRBJ1-5	CASGLSNQPQHF	TGTGCCAGCGGACTTAGCAATCAGCCCCAGCATTTT
TRBV27	14	NA	NA	TRBJ1-2	CASSLGAGSPGYTF	TGTGCCAGCAGTTTAGGCGCAGGCAGTCCTGGCTACACCTTC
TRBV30	16	NA	NA	TRBJ1-5	CAWSVGRGASNQPQHF	TGTGCCTGGAGTGTAGGTCGGGGGGCTAGCAATCAGCCCCAGCATTTT
TRBV6-1	14	NA	NA	TRBJ2-7	CASSPRGSSYEQYF	TGTGCCAGCAGTCCCCGGGGGTCCTCCTACGAGCAGTACTTC
TRBV5-6	14	TRBD1	NA	TRBJ2-3	CASSHGTGSDTQYF	TGTGCCAGCAGCCACGGGACAGGGTCAGATACGCAGTATTTT
TRBV6-6	14	NA	NA	TRBJ1-1	CAIHSTVMNTEAFF	TGTGCCATACATTCGACAGTGATGAACACTGAAGCTTTCTTT
TRBV30	14	NA	NA	TRBJ2-1	CAWRLMSSYNEQFF	TGTGCCTGGAGACTGATGAGCTCCTACAATGAGCAGTTCTTC
TRBV10-3	12	NA	NA	TRBJ2-2	CAISTGNGELFF	TGTGCCATCAGTACAGGGAATGGGGAGCTGTTTTTT
TRBV6-5	14	NA	NA	TRBJ1-5	CASSPGSYNQPQHF	TGTGCCAGCAGTCCGGGGTCATACAATCAGCCCCAGCATTTT
TRBV25-1	14	TRBD1	NA	TRBJ2-7	CASSGQGAIYEQYF	TGTGCCAGCAGTGGCCAGGGGGCTATCTACGAGCAGTACTTC
TRBV5-4	15	TRBD2	NA	TRBJ2-5	CASSGTSAPQETQYF	TGTGCCAGCAGCGGCACTAGCGCCCCCCAAGAGACCCAGTACTTC
TRBV5-1	14	TRBD1	NA	TRBJ1-1	CASSPQGGATEAFF	TGCGCCAGCAGCCCTCAGGGGGGTGCCACTGAAGCTTTCTTT
TRBV5-6	15	NA	NA	TRBJ2-5	CASSFISGRGETQYF	TGTGCCAGCAGCTTTATTTCAGGCAGGGGAGAGACCCAGTACTTC
TRBV18	14	TRBD2	NA	TRBJ2-7	CASRSGGRLYEQYF	TGTGCCAGCCGCAGCGGGGGGCGTCTTTACGAGCAGTACTTC
TRBV28	17	TRBD1	NA	TRBJ2-3	CASSPSGQGASTDTQYF	TGTGCCAGCAGTCCCTCGGGACAGGGGGCCAGCACAGATACGCAGTATTTT
TRBV19	14	NA	once	TRBJ2-5	CASSRGGIQETQYF	TGTGCCAGTAGCAGGGGCGGAATACAAGAGACCCAGTACTTC
TRBV30	16	TRBD1	NA	TRBJ2-5	CAWIPPGTGLGETQYF	TGTGCCTGGATTCCACCCGGGACAGGTTTAGGAGAGACCCAGTACTTC
TRBV7-8	14	TRBD2	NA	TRBJ2-2	CASRMGGYTGELFF	TGTGCCAGCAGGATGGGAGGGTACACCGGGGAGCTGTTTTTT
TRBV5-1	19	TRBD2	NA	TRBJ2-2	CASSLEHSGGLKLCRELFF	TGCGCCAGCAGCCTAGAACATAGCGGGGGACTGAAATTATGTAGGGAGCTGTTTTTT
TRBV5-1	14	TRBD1	NA	TRBJ1-6	CASSLGQVEHPLHF	TGCGCCAGCAGCCTGGGACAGGTGGAGCACCCCCTCCACTTT
TRBV9	14	NA	NA	TRBJ1-3	CASSGRNPGNTIYF	TGTGCCAGCAGCGGGAGGAACCCTGGAAACACCATATATTTT
TRBV4-1	14	TRBD2	once	TRBJ2-7	CASSPSAGLYEQYF	TGCGCCAGCAGCCCGTCTGCGGGACTATACGAGCAGTACTTC
TRBV5-6	15	NA	NA	TRBJ2-6	CASSLGGTGANVLTF	TGTGCCAGCAGCTTGGGAGGGACTGGGGCCAACGTCCTGACTTTC
TRBV14	13	NA	NA	TRBJ2-7	CASSQADTYEQYF	TGTGCCAGCAGCCAGGCAGATACCTACGAGCAGTACTTC
TRBV19	12	TRBD2	NA	TRBJ2-7	CASRGEGYEQYF	TGTGCCAGTAGAGGGGAGGGCTACGAGCAGTACTTC
TRBV4-2	13	NA	NA	TRBJ2-3	CASSRGETDTQYF	TGTGCCAGCAGCCGAGGAGAAACAGATACGCAGTATTTT
TRBV30	14	TRBD1	NA	TRBJ1-5	CAWSAGTGNQPQHF	TGTGCCTGGAGTGCCGGGACAGGCAATCAGCCCCAGCATTTT
TRBV4-1	13	NA	NA	TRBJ2-2	CASSQYNTGELFF	TGCGCCAGCAGCCAGTATAACACCGGGGAGCTGTTTTTT